One T cell receptor beta chain is described in this entry. The data were produced by immunoSEQ multiplex PCR, yet TCRdb's version contains in-frame clones alone and is incomplete. The repertoire has tens of thousands of clones, 70% to 90% of them found once; the top ten carry around 1.6%. V gave up 7 bases and J gave up 0 bases, with 13 bases separating them. Per the germline V gene, CDR1 is LNHDA and CDR2 is SQIVND (reference sequence). The CDR3 totals 15 residues. The sample belongs to a study of T cell changes during pregnancy in multiple sclerosis. The TCR sequence derives from a female donor with multiple sclerosis, enrolled in a pregnancy study. Sequenced here: peripheral blood, sampled in the first trimester of pregnancy. This chain uses TRBV19 with TRBJ2-1; D is uncertain. This CDR3 is CASKESVSSYNEQFF. DNA for the CDR3: TGTGCCAGTAAGGAGTCGGTGAGCTCCTACAATGAGCAGTTCTTC.